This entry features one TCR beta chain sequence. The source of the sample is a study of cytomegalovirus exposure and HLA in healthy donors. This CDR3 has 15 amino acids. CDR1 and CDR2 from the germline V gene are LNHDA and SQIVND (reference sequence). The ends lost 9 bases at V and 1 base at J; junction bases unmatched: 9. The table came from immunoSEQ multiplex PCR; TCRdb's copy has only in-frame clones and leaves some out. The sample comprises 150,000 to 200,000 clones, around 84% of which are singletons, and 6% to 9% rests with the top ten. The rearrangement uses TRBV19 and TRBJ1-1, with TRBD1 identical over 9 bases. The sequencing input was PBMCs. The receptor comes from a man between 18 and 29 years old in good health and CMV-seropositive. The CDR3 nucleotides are TGTGCCAGCCTTACAGGGGGCAAGGGGAACACTGAAGCTTTCTTT. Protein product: CASLTGGKGNTEAFF.